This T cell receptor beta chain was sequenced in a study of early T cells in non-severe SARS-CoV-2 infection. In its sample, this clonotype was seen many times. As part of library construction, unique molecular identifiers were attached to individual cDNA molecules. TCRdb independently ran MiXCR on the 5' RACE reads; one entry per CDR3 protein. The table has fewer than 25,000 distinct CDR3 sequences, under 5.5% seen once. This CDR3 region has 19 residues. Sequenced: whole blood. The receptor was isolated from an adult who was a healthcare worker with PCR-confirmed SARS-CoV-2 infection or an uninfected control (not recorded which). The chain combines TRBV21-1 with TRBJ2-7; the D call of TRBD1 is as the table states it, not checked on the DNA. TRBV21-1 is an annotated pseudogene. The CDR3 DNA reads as TGTGCCAGCAGCTTCCGAGATCCACCCTGGACAGGCCTCTCCTACGAGCAGTACTTC. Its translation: CASSFRDPPWTGLSYEQYF.